The entry below describes one TCR beta chain. This clone was seen just once. Its recognized antigen is unknown. One base away there is no much larger clone; base qualities are not given. Other DNA sequences within the sample encode an identical CDR3. The data were obtained in a study of cytomegalovirus exposure and HLA in healthy donors (dated by TCRdb to the late 2010s). Regarding the research as a whole: An earlier analysis of 587 of the donors reported under 300 Gb of sequence data and approximately 120 million unique TCR beta sequences obtained from approximately 180 million T cells. Approximately 300 gigabases of sequencing data and 70 million to 85 million unique TCR sequences were included in an early release covering roughly 700 HLA-typed donors. Of the roughly 410 genotyped donors, approximately 80% were placed in the genetic ancestry cluster associated with self-reported Caucasian donors. The aim of the study was to test whether cataloging public T cell receptors could identify signatures of past pathogen exposure. The study profiled the T cell repertoires of more than 500 subjects by immunosequencing and related them to cytomegalovirus serostatus. Besides the first cohort of around 670 subjects, a separate validation cohort made up of roughly 120 different subjects was used. The study combined high-throughput TCR immunosequencing, statistical association of individual TCRs with disease status, and machine learning to predict cytomegalovirus infection status. In a later analysis, previously published TCR beta repertoires from about 640 donors were re-analyzed and high-resolution HLA genotyping was added so that TCR occurrence patterns could be studied. Rather than drawing on any new phenotypic data, the later analysis identified candidate immune exposures from TCR beta sequences and the way those sequences occurred across donors. An earlier analysis of a few hundred of the donors applied high-throughput TCR beta sequencing to assess whether each TCR beta V gene segment acted as functional or pseudogenic. Donor age, sex, ethnicity and CMV serostatus were compiled together with the repertoire data. Genome-wide SNP genotypes for about three fifths of the roughly 670 donors were used in a later genetic analysis, which treated that subset as a discovery cohort. All discovery cohort repertoires had been generated on a single sequencing platform. HLA typing covered class I and class II loci at four-digit resolution. The number of typed donors differed by locus: about 629-630 for A, B, C, DRB1 and DQB1; approximately 520 for DQA1; 606 for DPA1; and about 470 for DPB1. Four or five DR-DQ haplotypes were handled as single units for association and clustering because linkage in the cohort was strong. On average, around 200,000 unique TCR beta nucleotide sequences were sequenced per donor among 398 genotyped donors of the cohort, with roughly 19% of those sequences being non-productive. Overall study results and their limits: The authors suggested that the approach could potentially be extended to other disease states and immunological phenotypes. According to a later analysis, TCR association rates differed among HLA loci, with DRB1 alleles showing the most associated TCRs and HLA-C alleles showing the fewest. A later genetic analysis reported fewer N-insertions in productive TCRs among donors in an Asian-associated ancestry cluster than the 666-donor mean. Assigning TCR associations to individual alleles was difficult when HLA alleles, especially DR and DQ, strongly co-occurred. Several of the top co-occurrence clusters appeared to be linked to parvovirus B19, influenza, CMV and Epstein-Barr virus, according to a later analysis. In a later genetic analysis, a missense DCLRE1C variant was associated with V-gene and J-gene trimming of TCR beta chains, and the association was replicated in an independent cohort. Most TCR sequences were observed very rarely across donors, whereas some public TCRs were present in many individuals. In a later analysis, more than 15,000 TCR beta sequences were associated with specific HLA alleles at a false discovery rate of 0.05. Because counts were too low, under 20 rarely observed V segments, including chromosome 9 orphons, were left out of the earlier analysis of 500 to 750 of the donors. In an earlier analysis of some 640 of the donors, most TCR beta V segments were observed in productive rearrangements about 90% or about 30% of the time, broadly matching IMGT annotations. Only TCR beta chains were sequenced in this cohort, and the absence of alpha or paired-chain data limited detectable features. Roughly uniform sequencing depth across donors was assumed in presence/absence analyses, although this assumption may not hold. The only immune exposure information available for the cohort was CMV serostatus. HLA typing was unavailable for some donors at each locus, so association tests used only the typed subset. The study gave a list of around 170 TCR beta chains associated with cytomegalovirus. In both the original and validation cohorts, the classifier was reported to diagnose cytomegalovirus status with high specificity and sensitivity. Because the 87-base-pair reads could not distinguish some IMGT-functional V segments, including TRBV6-2 and TRBV6-3, those segments were excluded. Compared with equally common non-associated chains, HLA-associated TCR beta chains in a later analysis were more clonally expanded and had lower generation probabilities. A few of the identified cytomegalovirus-associated TCR beta chains were confirmed in vitro to be specific for cytomegalovirus antigens. A later analysis found that most CMV-associated TCR beta chains appeared HLA-restricted, with HLA associations seemingly driven largely by CMV exposure. Correlated functional status among segregating V segments might reflect linkage disequilibrium, but an unknown experimental factor could not be ruled out. A further reported finding was that TCR beta sequences accurately predicted the HLA-A and HLA-B alleles for most subjects in the first cohort. A cluster of highly shared sequence variants was judged likely to be a technical artifact of the sequencing pipeline.

The cohort consisted of hundreds of healthy bone marrow donors. All cohort members were sampled while nominally healthy, although unrecorded immune exposures were likely present. CMV serostatus was recorded as positive for almost 300 and negative for about 50% of the roughly 670 cohort members, whereas no CMV serostatus was recorded for the donor in question. A peripheral blood sample was provided by each donor, and peripheral blood mononuclear cells were used for TCR beta sequencing. Genomic DNA was extracted from the blood cell samples with the Qiagen DNeasy Blood Extraction Kit. Libraries were made using the immunoSEQ multiplex PCR assay. The multiplex PCR relied on a mix of 60 forward primers for TCR Vbeta segments and 13 reverse primers for TCR Jbeta segments. A multiplex PCR assay on genomic DNA amplified the CDR3 region of rearranged TCR beta genes. The Illumina HiSeq System was used to sequence the amplified TCR beta libraries as 87-base-pair reads. As for the original processing: In a later analysis, 77 million or so unique TCR beta chains were counted across the 666 repertoires, and about 9.9 million of these chains were shared by at least two donors. A nearest-neighbor algorithm error-corrected the raw reads and collapsed the reads into unique sequences, merging closely related sequences to remove PCR and sequencing errors. Alignment of CDR3 sequences to IMGT reference sequences was used to assign V, D and J gene segments. For a sequence to be retained, a match of at least six nucleotides to both a V gene segment and a J gene segment was required. A rearrangement counted as productive if the CDR3 had no stop codons and remained in frame with V and J, and every other rearrangement counted as non-productive. CDR3 was defined according to IMGT convention as the region running from the second conserved V-encoded cysteine to the conserved J-encoded phenylalanine. The earlier analysis of some 550 of the donors excluded any sequence lacking an unambiguous match to a single V gene segment. In an earlier analysis of more than 500 of the donors, a V segment was called functional when productive rearrangements were above 56.7%, and segregating when the standard deviation between donors exceeded 5%. A statistical classification framework was built to diagnose cytomegalovirus status from the catalog of TCR beta chain sequences. A later analysis assigned V and J genes by comparing TCR nucleotide sequences with IMGT/GENE-DB human TR gene sequences. In a later analysis, CDR3 sequences and most-parsimonious VDJ recombination scenarios were assigned using the TCRdist pipeline. In a later analysis, each TCR beta chain was defined by its CDR3 amino acid sequence together with its V-gene family, and reads without a unique V-gene family were excluded. In a later analysis, around 650 highly shared, low-generation-probability nucleotide sequences were removed to address suspected cross-contamination and a sequencing artifact. A later analysis calculated a clonal expansion index for each public chain from normalized within-repertoire ranks of inferred template counts. Generation probabilities in a later analysis came from a VDJ recombination model fitted to out-of-frame rearrangements, and those results were checked against IGoR. Hypergeometric tests were used in a later analysis to score TCR-TCR, TCR-HLA and TCR-CMV co-occurrence, with a repertoire-size bias correction applied to the TCR pairs. To estimate false discovery rates, a later analysis permuted the HLA or CMV assignments 20 times. In a later analysis, co-occurring TCRs were grouped using DBSCAN, with TCRdist sequence similarity added in when clustering inside HLA-allele-positive subsets. Repertoires with fewer than 30,000 or more than 120,000 public chains were left out of co-occurrence clustering, as were about five repertoires with anomalous nucleotide sharing. The table was pulled from immuneACCESS by TCRdb, which kept in-frame rearrangements only. Such tables lose some clones; where checked, under half of the loss comes from unresolved V genes, and the rest has no known cause. V, J and clone size are those of that table, while D and trimming were read from the DNA. For this sample there are roughly 100,000 clones; over 65% appear just once. The top ten clonotypes cover under 13% of the sample.

Sequences SGHVS (CDR1) and FNYEAQ (CDR2) are obtained from the germline V gene. V has 1 base trimmed and J has 4 bases trimmed; junction bases matching no gene number 12. The CDR3 sequence holds 19 residues, the cysteine and phenylalanine included. Only CDR3 DNA remains: 57 bases, in frame from the first base. This sequence uses TRBV7-6 and TRBJ2-3, with 12 bases matching TRBD2. Sequences were obtained from PBMCs. This clonotype was sampled from a human donor in good health. The CDR3 protein: CASSLVSSDRLAGADTQYF. At the DNA level, the sequence is TGTGCCAGCAGCTTAGTTTCCTCGGACAGACTAGCGGGAGCAGATACGCAGTATTTT.